These T cell receptor beta chains were read from a single sample in a study of shared clonotypes between healthy human individuals. TCRdb's table, derived via immunoSEQ multiplex PCR, lists solely in-frame clones and lacks some. The sample consists of some 1 million clones, more than 65% of them appearing once. The sequenced material came from memory CD4+ T cells sorted from blood. These receptors originate from a man aged 18-30 years in good health. The CDR3 runs from the conserved cysteine through the conserved F or W. The D gene is left open where the match is weak. Size is omitted from some rows. Given values are once, few, many or a class for expanded clones.

v_call	j_call	clone_size	d_call	cdr3_nt	cdr3_aa
TRBV4-3	TRBJ2-1	few	NA	TGCGCCAGCAGCCCTGGGAAGAGCTCCTACAATGAGCAGTTCTTC	CASSPGKSSYNEQFF
TRBV5-4	TRBJ1-1	NA	TRBD1	TGTGCCAGCAGTTTGGGACAGGGGGGTTTCACTGAAGCTTTCTTT	CASSLGQGGFTEAFF
TRBV7-2	TRBJ2-1	NA	NA	TGTGCCAGCAGCTTAGGAGTGGGTGAGCAGTTCTTC	CASSLGVGEQFF
TRBV5-8	TRBJ1-2	NA	TRBD1	TGTGCCAGCAGTTTACCGGGACAGCCTAACTATGGCTACACCTTC	CASSLPGQPNYGYTF
TRBV4-3	TRBJ2-6	few	NA	TGCGCCAGCAGCCAAGATGGGAGCTCTGGGGCCAACGTCCTGACTTTC	CASSQDGSSGANVLTF
TRBV15	TRBJ2-1	NA	TRBD2	TGTGCCACCAGCAAAGAAAAACCCGGACTAGCGGGAAGCAATGAGCAGTTCTTC	CATSKEKPGLAGSNEQFF
TRBV11-2	TRBJ2-1	NA	TRBD2	TGTGCCAGCAGCTTAGCTAGGTTCGGGAGGGGTAACAATGAGCAGTTCTTC	CASSLARFGRGNNEQFF
TRBV4-3	TRBJ2-3	NA	TRBD1	TGCGCCAGCAGCCAAGAGGCTGAGACCCAGGGGGAGTATTTT	CASSQEAETQGEYF
TRBV6-6	TRBJ2-4	NA	TRBD1	TGTGCCAGCAAAGGGCAGGGGGCAAACATTCAGTACTTC	CASKGQGANIQYF
TRBV13	TRBJ1-3	NA	NA	TGTGCCAGCAGCTTGGGGTCCTCTGGAAACACCATATATTTT	CASSLGSSGNTIYF
TRBV7-8	TRBJ2-7	NA	NA	TGTGCCAGCAGCTTAGGCGTCGGGGGAGTGGCCTACGAGCAGTACTTC	CASSLGVGGVAYEQYF
TRBV18	TRBJ1-1	NA	NA	TGTGCCAGCTCAAATAAGGGGACTGAAGCTTTCTTT	CASSNKGTEAFF
TRBV5-4	TRBJ1-1	NA	TRBD1	TGTGCCAGCAGCCCCAGGGGGGGGAACACTGAAGCTTTCTTT	CASSPRGGNTEAFF
TRBV5-1	TRBJ1-6	NA	NA	TGCGCCAGCAGCTTGGTGAGGGCTTCTTATAATTCACCCCTCCACTTT	CASSLVRASYNSPLHF
TRBV6-1	TRBJ2-7	NA	TRBD2	TGTGCCAGCAATAGCGGGGGAGAAATGGAGCAGTACTTC	CASNSGGEMEQYF
TRBV11-2	TRBJ1-2	NA	NA	TGTGCCAGCAGCTTAGGGTGGAAAAACTATGGCTACACCTTC	CASSLGWKNYGYTF
TRBV9	TRBJ1-6	NA	NA	TGTGCCAGCAGCGTATCTGGGGGCACCTATAATTCACCCCTCCACTTT	CASSVSGGTYNSPLHF
TRBV7-8	TRBJ1-3	once	NA	TGTGCCAGCAGCTTTGCGGGTCCCGGCGGAAACACCATATATTTT	CASSFAGPGGNTIYF
TRBV4-2	TRBJ2-7	NA	TRBD2	TGTGCCAGCAGCCGAGAAGCGGGAGAGGCCTACGAGCAGTACTTC	CASSREAGEAYEQYF
TRBV4-3	TRBJ2-3	NA	TRBD2	TGCGCCAGCAGCCCAGGAGCGGGAGGCGGTATTAGAGATACGCAGTATTTT	CASSPGAGGGIRDTQYF
TRBV7-2	TRBJ1-5	NA	NA	TGTGCCAGCAGCTTAGATCGGGGGCATCAGCCCCAGCATTTT	CASSLDRGHQPQHF
TRBV2	TRBJ2-3	NA	TRBD1	TGTGCCAGCATCGGGGACAGGAGGGATACGCAGTATTTT	CASIGDRRDTQYF
TRBV27	TRBJ1-1	NA	NA	TGTGCCAGCAGTTTATCGGGGAAAAGAGGGAACACTGAAGCTTTCTTT	CASSLSGKRGNTEAFF
TRBV11-1	TRBJ2-1	NA	NA	TGTGCCAGCAGCTCCCAGACACGCCAGTTCTTC	CASSSQTRQFF
TRBV7-2	TRBJ2-1	NA	TRBD2	TGTGCCAGCAGTCTTCTAGCGGGACTGGGCAATGAGCAGTTCTTC	CASSLLAGLGNEQFF
TRBV10-3	TRBJ1-2	NA	NA	TGTGCCATCAGTGAGTCGACCCAGCTCTATGGCTACACCTTC	CAISESTQLYGYTF